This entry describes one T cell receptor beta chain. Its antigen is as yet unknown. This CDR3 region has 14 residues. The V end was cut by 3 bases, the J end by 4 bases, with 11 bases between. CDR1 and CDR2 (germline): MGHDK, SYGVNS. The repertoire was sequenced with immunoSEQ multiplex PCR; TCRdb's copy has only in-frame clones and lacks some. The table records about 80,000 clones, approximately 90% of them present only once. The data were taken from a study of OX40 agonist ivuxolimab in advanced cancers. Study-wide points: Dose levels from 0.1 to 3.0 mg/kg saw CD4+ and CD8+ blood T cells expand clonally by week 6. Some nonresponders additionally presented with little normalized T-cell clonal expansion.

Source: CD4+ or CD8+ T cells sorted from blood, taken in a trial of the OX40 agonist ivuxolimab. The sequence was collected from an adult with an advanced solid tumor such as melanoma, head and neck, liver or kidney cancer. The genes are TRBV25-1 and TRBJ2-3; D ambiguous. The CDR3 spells CASSDPSVPDTQYF. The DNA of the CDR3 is TGTGCCAGCAGTGATCCAAGCGTACCAGATACGCAGTATTTT.